The T cell receptor beta chain under discussion was sequenced for a study of T-cell memory formation after mild COVID-19. Study-level points and caveats: Detection of some responders pre-infection suggested pre-existing cross-reactive memory T cells participated.

This clonotype was seen a few times. The antigen is unknown. The CDR3 is 17 amino acids. The germline CDR1 and CDR2 sequences are SEHNR and FQNEAQ (reference sequence). The trim removed 1 base at V and 6 bases at J, leaving 11 bases unmatched. 5'RACE with constant-segment primers yielded barcoded, UMI-tagged TCR alpha and TCR beta cDNA libraries. MiXCR, applied by TCRdb to the 5' RACE reads, yields one record per CDR3 protein. Among fewer than 500,000 distinct CDR3 sequences listed, roughly 23% were seen once. This TCR derives from an adult woman who had mild COVID-19 (a few samples of this study predate the infection). Cell type and time point are not known. The chain recombines TRBV7-9 with TRBJ2-1; TRBD1 matches at 8 bases. The sample taken for sequencing was PBMCs or a T cell subset sorted from them (not recorded which). The CDR3 bases are TGTGCCAGCAGCTTAGTTGCGGGACAGGTGTATGGCAATGAGCAGTTCTTC. It codes for CASSLVAGQVYGNEQFF.